This T cell receptor (beta chain) was obtained from a study of blood T cell repertoires in COVID-19. Across the whole study: From T cells, B-cell-depleted T cells, or PBMCs came the material, which was cDNA or gDNA.

The protocol was immunoSEQ multiplex PCR, while the TCRdb copy is restricted to in-frame clones and leaves out a portion. The sample records around 290,000 clones, approximately 87% being singletons. The V and J ends lost 7 bases and 0 bases, in that order; junction bases with no gene match: 4. CDR3 length: 14 residues. Germline V gene sequence: CDR1 SNHLY, CDR2 FYNNEI. The chain is built from TRBV2 and TRBJ2-5; the match to TRBD2 covers 8 bases. This clonotype was obtained from a woman in her fifties or sixties who had recovered from COVID-19. Sequenced input: peripheral blood. CDR3 in DNA: TGTGCCAGCACGGCTAGCGGGTACCAAGAGACCCAGTACTTC. This codes for CASTASGYQETQYF.